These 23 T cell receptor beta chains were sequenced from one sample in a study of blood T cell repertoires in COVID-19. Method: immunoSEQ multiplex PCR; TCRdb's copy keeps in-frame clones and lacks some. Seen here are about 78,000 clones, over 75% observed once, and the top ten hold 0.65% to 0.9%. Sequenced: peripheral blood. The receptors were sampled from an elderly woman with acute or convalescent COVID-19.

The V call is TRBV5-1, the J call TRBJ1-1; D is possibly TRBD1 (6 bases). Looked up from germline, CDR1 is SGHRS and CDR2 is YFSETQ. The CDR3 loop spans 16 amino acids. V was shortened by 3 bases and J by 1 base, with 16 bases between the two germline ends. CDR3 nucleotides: TGCGCCAGCAGCTCCATGAGTGGGACAAAGAACACTGAAGCTTTCTTT. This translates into CASSSMSGTKNTEAFF.

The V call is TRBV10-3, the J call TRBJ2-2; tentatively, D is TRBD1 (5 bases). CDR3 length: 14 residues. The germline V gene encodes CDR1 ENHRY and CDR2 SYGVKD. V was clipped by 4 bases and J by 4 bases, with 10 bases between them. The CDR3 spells CAISAGPATGELFF. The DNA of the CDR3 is TGTGCCATCAGTGCAGGGCCAGCCACCGGGGAGCTGTTTTTT.

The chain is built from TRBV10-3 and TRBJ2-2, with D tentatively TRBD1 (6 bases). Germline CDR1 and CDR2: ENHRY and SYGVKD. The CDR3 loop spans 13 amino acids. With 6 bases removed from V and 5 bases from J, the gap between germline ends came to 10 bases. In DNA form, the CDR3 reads TGTGCCATCAGAGGACAGATAACCGGGGAGCTGTTTTTT. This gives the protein CAIRGQITGELFF.

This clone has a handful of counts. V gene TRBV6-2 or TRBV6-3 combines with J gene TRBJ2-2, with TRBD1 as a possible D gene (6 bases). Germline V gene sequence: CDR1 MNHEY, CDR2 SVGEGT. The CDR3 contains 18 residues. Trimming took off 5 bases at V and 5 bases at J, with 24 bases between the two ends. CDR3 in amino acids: CASSKRLTGQLGTGELFF. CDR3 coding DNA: TGTGCCAGCAGTAAACGACTGACAGGACAACTAGGGACCGGGGAGCTGTTTTTT.

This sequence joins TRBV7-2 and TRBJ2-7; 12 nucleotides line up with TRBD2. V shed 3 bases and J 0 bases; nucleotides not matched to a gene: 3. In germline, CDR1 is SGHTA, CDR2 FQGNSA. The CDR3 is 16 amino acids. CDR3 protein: CASSFGLAGSSYEQYF. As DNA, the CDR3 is TGTGCCAGCAGCTTCGGACTAGCGGGGTCCTCCTACGAGCAGTACTTC. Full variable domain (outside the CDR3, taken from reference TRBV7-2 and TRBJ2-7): GAGVSQSPSNKVTEKGKDVELRCDPISGHTALYWYRQSLGQGLEFLIYFQGNSAPDKSGLPSDRFSAERTGGSVSTLTIQRTQQEDSAVYLCASSFGLAGSSYEQYFGPGTRLTVT.

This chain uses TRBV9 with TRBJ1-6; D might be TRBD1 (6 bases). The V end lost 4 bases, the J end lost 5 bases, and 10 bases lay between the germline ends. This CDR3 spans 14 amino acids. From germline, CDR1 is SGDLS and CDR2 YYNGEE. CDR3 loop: CASSRDTDNSPLHF. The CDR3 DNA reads TGTGCCAGCAGCCGGGACACAGATAATTCACCCCTCCACTTT.

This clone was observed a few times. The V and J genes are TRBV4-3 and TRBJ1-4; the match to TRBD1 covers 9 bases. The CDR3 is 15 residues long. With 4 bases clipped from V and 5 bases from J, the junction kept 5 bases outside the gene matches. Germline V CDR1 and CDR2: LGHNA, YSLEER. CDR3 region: CASSLEGQGNEKLFF. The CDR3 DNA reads TGCGCCAGCAGCCTAGAGGGACAGGGAAATGAAAAACTGTTTTTT.

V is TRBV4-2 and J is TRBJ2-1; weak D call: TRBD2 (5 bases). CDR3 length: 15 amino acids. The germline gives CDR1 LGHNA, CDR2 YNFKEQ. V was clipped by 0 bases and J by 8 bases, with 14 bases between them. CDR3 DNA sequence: TGTGCCAGCAGCCAAGATGGCCGCGGGTTCGATGAGCAGTTCTTC. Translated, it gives CASSQDGRGFDEQFF.

The CDR3 sequence: CASSEASGGRINEQFF. The CDR3 DNA sequence: TGTGCCAGCAGTGAGGCTAGCGGGGGGCGAATCAATGAGCAGTTCTTC. The chain combines TRBV2 with TRBJ2-1, with 11 bases matching TRBD2. Unmatched junction bases numbered 7, after V lost 3 bases and J lost 6 bases. The CDR3 loop spans 16 amino acids. Looked up from germline, CDR1 is SNHLY and CDR2 is FYNNEI.

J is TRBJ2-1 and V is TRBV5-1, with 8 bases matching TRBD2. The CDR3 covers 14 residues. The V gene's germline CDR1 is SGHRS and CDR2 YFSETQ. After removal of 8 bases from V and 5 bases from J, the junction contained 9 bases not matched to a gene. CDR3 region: CASITGGGNNEQFF. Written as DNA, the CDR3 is TGCGCCAGTATCACGGGAGGGGGTAACAATGAGCAGTTCTTC.

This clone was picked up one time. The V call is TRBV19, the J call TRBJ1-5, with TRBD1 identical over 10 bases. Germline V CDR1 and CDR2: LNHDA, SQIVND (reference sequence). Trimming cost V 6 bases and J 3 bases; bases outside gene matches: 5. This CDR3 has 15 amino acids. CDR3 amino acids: CASSQTGGPNQPQHF. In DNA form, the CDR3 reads TGTGCCAGTAGCCAGACAGGGGGCCCCAATCAGCCCCAGCATTTT.

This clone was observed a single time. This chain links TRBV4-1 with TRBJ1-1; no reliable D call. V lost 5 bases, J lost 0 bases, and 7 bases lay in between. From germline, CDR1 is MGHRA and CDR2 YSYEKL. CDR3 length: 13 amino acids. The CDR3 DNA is TGCGCCAGCAGCTCTACAGTGAACACTGAAGCTTTCTTT. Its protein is CASSSTVNTEAFF.

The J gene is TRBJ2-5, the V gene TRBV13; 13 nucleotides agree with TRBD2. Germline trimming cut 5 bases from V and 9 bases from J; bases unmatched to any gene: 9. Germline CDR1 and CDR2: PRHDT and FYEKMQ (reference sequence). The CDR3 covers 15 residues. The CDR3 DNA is TGTGCCAGCAGCCGACTAGCGGGGGGCCTAGGGGCCCAGTACTTC. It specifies CASSRLAGGLGAQYF.

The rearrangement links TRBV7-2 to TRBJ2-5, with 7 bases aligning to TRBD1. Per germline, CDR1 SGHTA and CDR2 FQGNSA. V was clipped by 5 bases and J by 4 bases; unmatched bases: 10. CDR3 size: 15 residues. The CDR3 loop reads CASSGQGDLGETQYF. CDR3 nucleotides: TGTGCCAGCAGCGGCCAGGGGGACCTCGGAGAGACCCAGTACTTC.

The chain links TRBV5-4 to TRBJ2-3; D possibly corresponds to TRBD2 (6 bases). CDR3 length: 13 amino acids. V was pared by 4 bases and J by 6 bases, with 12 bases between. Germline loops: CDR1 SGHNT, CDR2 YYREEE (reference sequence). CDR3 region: CASSRDSGDTQYF. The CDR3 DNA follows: TGTGCCAGCAGCCGGGACTCCGGGGATACGCAGTATTTT.

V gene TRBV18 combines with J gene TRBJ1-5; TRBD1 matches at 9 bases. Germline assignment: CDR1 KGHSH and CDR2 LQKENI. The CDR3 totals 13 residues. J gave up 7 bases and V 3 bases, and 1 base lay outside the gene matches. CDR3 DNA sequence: TGTGCCAGCTCACCGGGACAGGGCCAGCCCCAGCATTTT. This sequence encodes CASSPGQGQPQHF.

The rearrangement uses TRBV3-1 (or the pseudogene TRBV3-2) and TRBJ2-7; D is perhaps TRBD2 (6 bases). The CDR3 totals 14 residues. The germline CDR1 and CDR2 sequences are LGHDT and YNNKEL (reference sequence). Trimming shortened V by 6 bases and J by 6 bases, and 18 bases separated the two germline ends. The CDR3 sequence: CASSRAGFVSEQYF. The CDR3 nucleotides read TGTGCCAGCAGTCGAGCGGGTTTCGTCAGCGAGCAGTACTTC.

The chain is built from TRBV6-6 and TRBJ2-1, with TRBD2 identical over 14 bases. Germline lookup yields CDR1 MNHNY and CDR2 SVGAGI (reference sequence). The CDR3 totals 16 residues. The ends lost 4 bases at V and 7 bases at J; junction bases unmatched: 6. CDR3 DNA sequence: TGTGCCAGCAGTTCCAGGACTAGCGGGAGGAGAAATGAGCAGTTCTTC. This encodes CASSSRTSGRRNEQFF.

CDR3 coding DNA: TGCAGCGTTGCCCGGTCCCGGAGGGCAGATACGCAGTATTTT. It encodes CSVARSRRADTQYF. This chain uses TRBV29-1 with TRBJ2-3, with D possibly TRBD2 on 6 matching bases. Per the germline V gene, CDR1 is SQVTM and CDR2 is ANQGSEA. The CDR3 consists of 14 residues. Trimming cost V 4 bases and J 4 bases, with 15 bases left between them.

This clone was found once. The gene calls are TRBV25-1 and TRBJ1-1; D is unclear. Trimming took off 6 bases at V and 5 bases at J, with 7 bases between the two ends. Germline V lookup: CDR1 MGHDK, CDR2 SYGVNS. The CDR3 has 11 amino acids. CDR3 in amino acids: CASRYSTEAFF. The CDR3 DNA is TGTGCCAGCAGATACTCGACTGAAGCTTTCTTT.

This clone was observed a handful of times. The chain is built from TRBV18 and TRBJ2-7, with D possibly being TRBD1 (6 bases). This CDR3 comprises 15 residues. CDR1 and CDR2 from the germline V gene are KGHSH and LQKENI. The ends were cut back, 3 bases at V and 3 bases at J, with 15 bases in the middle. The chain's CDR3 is CASSPSPGTRYEQYF. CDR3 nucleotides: TGTGCCAGCTCACCCAGTCCCGGGACACGCTACGAGCAGTACTTC.

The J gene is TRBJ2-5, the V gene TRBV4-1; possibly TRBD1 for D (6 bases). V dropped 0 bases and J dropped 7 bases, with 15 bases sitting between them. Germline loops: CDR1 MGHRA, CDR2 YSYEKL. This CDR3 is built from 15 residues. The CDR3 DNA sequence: TGCGCCAGCAGCCAAGATGCAGGGGCGATGGGGACCCAGTACTTC. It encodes CASSQDAGAMGTQYF.

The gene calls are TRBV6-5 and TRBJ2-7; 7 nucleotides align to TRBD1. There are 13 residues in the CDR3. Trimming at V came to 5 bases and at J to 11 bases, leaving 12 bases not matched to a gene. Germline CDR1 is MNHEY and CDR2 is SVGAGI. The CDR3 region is CASSQTPDREKYF. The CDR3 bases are TGTGCCAGCAGTCAAACCCCCGACAGGGAAAAGTACTTC.